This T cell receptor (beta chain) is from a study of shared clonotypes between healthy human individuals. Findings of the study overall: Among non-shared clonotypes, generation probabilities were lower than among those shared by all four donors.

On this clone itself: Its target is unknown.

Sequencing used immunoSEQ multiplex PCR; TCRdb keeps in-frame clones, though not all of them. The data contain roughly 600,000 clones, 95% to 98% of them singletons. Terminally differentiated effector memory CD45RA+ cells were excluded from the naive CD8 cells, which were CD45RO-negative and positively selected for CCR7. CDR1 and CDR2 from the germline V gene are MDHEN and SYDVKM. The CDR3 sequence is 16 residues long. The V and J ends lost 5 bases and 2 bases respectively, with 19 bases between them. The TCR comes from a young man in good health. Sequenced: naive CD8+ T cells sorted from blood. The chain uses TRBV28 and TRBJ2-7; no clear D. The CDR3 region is CASSPLGGLNAYEQYF. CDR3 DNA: TGTGCCAGCAGTCCACTGGGTGGGCTTAATGCCTACGAGCAGTACTTC. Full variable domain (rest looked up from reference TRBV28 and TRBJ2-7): DVKVTQSSRYLVKRTGEKVFLECVQDMDHENMFWYRQDPGLGLRLIYFSYDVKMKEKGDIPEGYSVSREKKERFSLILESASTNQTSMYLCASSPLGGLNAYEQYFGPGTRLTVT.